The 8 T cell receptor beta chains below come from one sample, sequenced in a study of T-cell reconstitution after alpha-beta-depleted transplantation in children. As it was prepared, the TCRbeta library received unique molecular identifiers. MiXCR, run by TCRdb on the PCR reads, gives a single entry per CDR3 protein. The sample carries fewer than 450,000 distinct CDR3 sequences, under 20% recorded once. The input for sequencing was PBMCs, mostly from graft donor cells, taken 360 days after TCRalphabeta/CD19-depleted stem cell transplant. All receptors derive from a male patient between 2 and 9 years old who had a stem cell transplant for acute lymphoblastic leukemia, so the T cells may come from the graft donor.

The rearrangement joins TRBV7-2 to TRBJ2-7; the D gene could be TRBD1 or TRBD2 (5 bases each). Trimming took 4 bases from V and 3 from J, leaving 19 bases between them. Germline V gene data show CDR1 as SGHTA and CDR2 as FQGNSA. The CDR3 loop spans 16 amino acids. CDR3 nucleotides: TGTGCCAGCAGCTGGAAGGGGATAGAGGGTGTCTACGAGCAGTACTTC. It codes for CASSWKGIEGVYEQYF.

CDR3 loop: CASSIGISSEQFF. The CDR3 DNA reads as TGTGCCAGTAGTATCGGCATTAGTAGTGAGCAGTTCTTC. The chain combines TRBV19 with TRBJ2-1; D gene unclear. V dropped 3 bases and J dropped 9 bases, with 12 bases sitting between them. The germline V gene encodes CDR1 LNHDA and CDR2 SQIVND (reference sequence). The CDR3 is made up of 13 amino acids.

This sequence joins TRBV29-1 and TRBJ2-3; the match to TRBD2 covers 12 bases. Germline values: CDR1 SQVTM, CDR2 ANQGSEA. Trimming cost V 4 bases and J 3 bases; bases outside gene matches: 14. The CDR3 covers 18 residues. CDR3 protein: CSVGLLLLAGGRTDTQYF. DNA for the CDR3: TGCAGCGTTGGCCTCCTACTACTAGCGGGAGGCCGTACAGATACGCAGTATTTT.

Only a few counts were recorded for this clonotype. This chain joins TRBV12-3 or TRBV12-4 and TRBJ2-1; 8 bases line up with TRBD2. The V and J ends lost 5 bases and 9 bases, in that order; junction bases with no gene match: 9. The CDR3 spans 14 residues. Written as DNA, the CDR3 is TGTGCCAGCAGTCTCCTAGCGGGCCCCCCTGAGCAGTTCTTC. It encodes CASSLLAGPPEQFF.

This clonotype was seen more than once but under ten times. This chain's CDR3 is CATASGRGRELFF. For the CDR3, the DNA is TGTGCCACTGCCAGCGGGAGGGGAAGGGAGCTGTTTTTT. The rearrangement joins TRBV15 to TRBJ2-2; 10 bases are shared with TRBD2. J was trimmed by 9 bases and V by 9 bases; bases with no gene match: 7. The CDR3 contains 13 residues. Germline CDR1 and CDR2: LNHNV and YYDKDF (reference sequence).

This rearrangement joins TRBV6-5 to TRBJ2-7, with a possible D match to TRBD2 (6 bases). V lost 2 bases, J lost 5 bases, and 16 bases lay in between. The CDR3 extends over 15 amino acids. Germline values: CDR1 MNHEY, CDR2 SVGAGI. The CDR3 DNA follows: TGTGCCAGCAGTTACCCGGGAGTAGGGGCAGACGAGCAGTACTTC. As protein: CASSYPGVGADEQYF.

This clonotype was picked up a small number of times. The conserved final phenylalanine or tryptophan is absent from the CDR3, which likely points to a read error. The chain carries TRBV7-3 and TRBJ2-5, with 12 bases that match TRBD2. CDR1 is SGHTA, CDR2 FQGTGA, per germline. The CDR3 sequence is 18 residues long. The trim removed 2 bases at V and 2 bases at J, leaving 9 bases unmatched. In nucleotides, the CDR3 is TGTGCCAGCAGCTTAGAAACCCACGGACTAGCGGGACAAGAGACCCAGTACCTC. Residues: CASSLETHGLAGQETQYL.

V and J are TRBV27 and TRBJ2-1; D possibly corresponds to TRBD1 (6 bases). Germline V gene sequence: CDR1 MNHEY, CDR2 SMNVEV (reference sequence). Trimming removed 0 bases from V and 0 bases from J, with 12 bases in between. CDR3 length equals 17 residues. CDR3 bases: TGTGCCAGCAGTTTATCTCCCACAGGGAGCTCCTACAATGAGCAGTTCTTC. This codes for CASSLSPTGSSYNEQFF.